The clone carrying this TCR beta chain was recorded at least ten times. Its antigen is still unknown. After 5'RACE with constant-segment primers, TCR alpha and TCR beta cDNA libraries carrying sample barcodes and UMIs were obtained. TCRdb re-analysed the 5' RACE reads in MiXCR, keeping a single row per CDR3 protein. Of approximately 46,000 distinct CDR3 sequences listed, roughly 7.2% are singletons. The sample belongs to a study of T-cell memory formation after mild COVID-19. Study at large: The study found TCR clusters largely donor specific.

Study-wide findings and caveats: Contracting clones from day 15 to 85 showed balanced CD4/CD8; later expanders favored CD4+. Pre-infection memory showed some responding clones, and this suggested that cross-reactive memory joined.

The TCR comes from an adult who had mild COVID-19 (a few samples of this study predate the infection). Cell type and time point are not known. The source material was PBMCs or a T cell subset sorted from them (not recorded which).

CDR3 amino acids: CASSLNAGGYNEQFF. DNA of the CDR3: TGTGCCAGCAGCTTAAACGCCGGGGGATACAATGAGCAGTTCTTC. This chain connects TRBV7-3 to TRBJ2-1, with D perhaps matching TRBD2 (6 bases). Germline V lookup: CDR1 SGHTA, CDR2 FQGTGA. Trimming took 1 base from V and 4 from J, leaving 11 bases between them. The CDR3 totals 15 residues.